These T cell receptor beta chains were read from a single sample in a study. TCRdb reprocessed the 5' RACE reads with MiXCR, giving one entry per CDR3 protein. The table has about 62,000 distinct CDR3 sequences, 25% to 35% seen once; the top ten hold approximately 2.2%. The sample was tumor-infiltrating naive CD4+ T cells sorted from the breast tumor. The receptor source for this set is a female donor with breast cancer. The CDR3 runs from the conserved cysteine through the conserved F or W.

V,CDR3
TRBV20-1,CSARDRQAYNEQFF
TRBV12-3/TRBV12-4,CASSLGDSGNTIYF
TRBV11-3,CASSPGGTGGYDEQFF
TRBV5-1,CASHDVAGAHNEQFF
TRBV6-2/TRBV6-3,CASRLAGGFEQYF
TRBV5-1,CASTTGSTDTQYF
TRBV29-1,CSPIVLAGTQYF
TRBV12-3/TRBV12-4,CASSLTGEGQPQHF
TRBV27,CASSLDRGFYEQYF
TRBV4-1,CASSRSQAMNTEAFF
TRBV7-9,CAASSRTTRGYTF
TRBV7-9,CASSLEAPF
TRBV6-1,CASSPQTANSPLHF
TRBV4-1,CASSRGNTEALF
TRBV20-1,CSARPGTGGSGYTF
TRBV7-2,CASSLRGGTGELFF
TRBV9,CASSLHGTGEYEQYF
TRBV20-1,CSIPGHQLNNEQFF
TRBV6-5,CVSSTQPGQGVTEAFF
TRBV28,CASSLDRREQPQHF
TRBV29-1,CSVEISGNSNQPQHF
TRBV29-1,CSVTGLAGVGGQFF
TRBV7-2,CASSLDRGAYGYTF
TRBV2,CATSTGLQETQYF
TRBV7-6,CASSVAGGRGGQYF
TRBV12-3/TRBV12-4,CASSSPLAGVGYEQYF
TRBV7-2,CASSFYDRGNGYTF
TRBV5-1,CASSLLGYEQYF
TRBV20-1,CSARASRGGVGETQYF
TRBV5-1,CASSLLDRGTDTQYF
TRBV7-2,CASSWTGASTDTQYF
TRBV7-2,CASSRRDRDGYTF
TRBV29-1,CSVVKPTQTREQYF
TRBV4-2,CASSHMEDEQYF
TRBV7-2,CASSFQGNEQFF
TRBV12-3/TRBV12-4,CASSDSGSKNIQYF
TRBV6-6,CASNAQGGEKLFF
TRBV12-3/TRBV12-4,CASSLALGVEGEQFF
TRBV6-5,CASTPGGGQNEKLFF
TRBV7-2,CASSLGGSRRFGEQYF
TRBV6-1,CASRRDNSYEQYF
TRBV20-1,CSASDGHSYEQYF
TRBV12-3/TRBV12-4,CASSLGSGRNTGELFF
TRBV4-3,CASSLGTSGENEQFF
TRBV4-3,CASSQDGRYNEQFF
TRBV25-1,CASSAGPHEQFF
TRBV29-1,CSVPGTGGKTQYF
TRBV18,CASSPTGVGGYHYGYTF
TRBV6-2/TRBV6-3,CASSYLAEGTLNTEAFF
TRBV5-5,CASSLFMGGMVYNKQFF
TRBV24-1,CATSDRGGAYNEQFF
TRBV4-3,CASSQDSDSRDYGYTF
TRBV7-8,CASSDLSSGANVLTF
TRBV29-1,CSVPRRGEAFF
TRBV28,CASTSPWGPHSNQPQHF
TRBV3-2,CASSQDRTGAGGTDTQYF
TRBV6-5,CASRPTGYYTDTQYF
TRBV6-1,CASSAGRRDTSYEQYF
TRBV5-1,CASSLEGQPYYGYTF
TRBV20-1,CSAVPGQGSGTEAFF